This record covers a single TCR beta chain. The data were obtained in a study of blood T cell repertoires in COVID-19. Study details: Acute-phase and convalescent COVID-19 samples originated in the United States, Italy and Spain. The analysed material was cDNA or gDNA that came from T cells, B-cell-depleted T cells, or PBMCs.

Libraries were prepared by immunoSEQ multiplex PCR; TCRdb keeps only in-frame clonotypes and omits some of them. Among about 49,000 clones listed, approximately 95% were seen once. Looked up from germline, CDR1 is LGHDT and CDR2 is YNNKEL (reference sequence). Unmatched junction bases numbered 3, after V lost 3 bases and J lost 5 bases. CDR3 length: 13 residues. Sequences were obtained from peripheral blood. The sequence derives from a man aged 55 to 70 with COVID-19, enrolled during active disease. The chain joins TRBV3-1 (or the pseudogene TRBV3-2) to TRBJ2-7; 8 nucleotides align to TRBD2. The CDR3, as DNA: TGTGCCAGCAGCCAGCGGGGGGACGACGAGCAGTACTTC. As protein: CASSQRGDDEQYF.